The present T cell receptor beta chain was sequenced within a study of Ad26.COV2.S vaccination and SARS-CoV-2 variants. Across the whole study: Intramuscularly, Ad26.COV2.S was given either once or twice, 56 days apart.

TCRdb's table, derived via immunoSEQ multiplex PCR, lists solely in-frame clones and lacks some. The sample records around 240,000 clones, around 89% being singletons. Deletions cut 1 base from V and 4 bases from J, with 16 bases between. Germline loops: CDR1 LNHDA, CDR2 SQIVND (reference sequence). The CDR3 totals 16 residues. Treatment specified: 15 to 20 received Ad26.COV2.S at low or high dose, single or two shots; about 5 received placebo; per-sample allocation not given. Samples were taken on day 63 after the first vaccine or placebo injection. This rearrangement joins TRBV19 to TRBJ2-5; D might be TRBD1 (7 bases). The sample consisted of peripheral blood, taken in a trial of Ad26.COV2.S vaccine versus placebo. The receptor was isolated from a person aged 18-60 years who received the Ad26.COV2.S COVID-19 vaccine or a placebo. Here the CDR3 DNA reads TGTGCCAGTAGTATAGCAGGGGGGAGGTATGGAGAGACCCAGTACTTC. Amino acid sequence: CASSIAGGRYGETQYF.